The 9 T cell receptor beta chains below all came from one sample that was sequenced in a study of cytomegalovirus exposure and HLA in healthy donors. Both 60 Vbeta primers and 13 Jbeta primers went into the PCR. Data came from immunoSEQ multiplex PCR; TCRdb stores just in-frame clones and leaves some out. The sample shows about 130,000 clones, 75% to 90% of them seen only once. Sequencing was done on a sample of PBMCs. All receptors come from a woman aged 25-40 years in good health and CMV-seropositive.

This chain joins TRBV7-8 and TRBJ1-4; 7 bases align to TRBD1. The CDR3 length is 15 residues. Germline CDR1 and CDR2: SGHVS and FQNEAQ. Trimming cost V 5 bases and J 4 bases; bases outside gene matches: 7. In DNA form, the CDR3 reads TGTGCCAGCAGCCCCGGACAGGAAATTAATGAAAAACTGTTTTTT. This encodes CASSPGQEINEKLFF.

The CDR3 region has the DNA TGTGCCATCAGTGAACCGGCAGGGGGGGAGCAGTACTTC. Protein: CAISEPAGGEQYF. V gene TRBV10-3 combines with J gene TRBJ2-7, with D perhaps matching TRBD1 (7 bases). The germline gives CDR1 ENHRY, CDR2 SYGVKD. Trimming stripped 3 bases from V and 7 bases from J, with 13 bases between. The CDR3 has 13 amino acids.

The gene calls are TRBV7-2 and TRBJ1-5; tentatively, D is TRBD1 (5 bases). CDR1 SGHTA and CDR2 FQGNSA come from the germline V gene. The V and J ends lost 1 base and 7 bases respectively, with 14 bases between them. The CDR3 is 15 amino acids. The CDR3, as DNA: TGTGCCAGCAGCTTAGATGGGGCCTTAGCCCAGCCCCAGCATTTT. Its protein is CASSLDGALAQPQHF. Variable domain in full (rest from reference TRBV7-2 and TRBJ1-5): GAGVSQSPSNKVTEKGKDVELRCDPISGHTALYWYRQSLGQGLEFLIYFQGNSAPDKSGLPSDRFSAERTGGSVSTLTIQRTQQEDSAVYLCASSLDGALAQPQHFGDGTRLSIL.

On this clone itself: This same CDR3 is encoded by further DNA sequences in the sample. The chain is built from TRBV18 and TRBJ1-5, with TRBD1 identical over 8 bases. J gave up 4 bases and V 5 bases, and 1 base lay outside the gene matches. This CDR3 comprises 13 residues. CDR1 is KGHSH and CDR2 is LQKENI in the germline V gene. DNA for the CDR3: TGTGCCAGCTCAAGACAGGGGAATCAGCCCCAGCATTTT. Protein sequence: CASSRQGNQPQHF.

The count of this clone is one. The chain couples TRBV7-8 to TRBJ1-1, with D hard to call. The CDR3 is 14 residues long. Trimming took off 0 bases at V and 0 bases at J, with 5 bases between the two ends. Germline V gene data show CDR1 as SGHVS and CDR2 as FQNEAQ. The CDR3 reads CASSLAQMNTEAFF. CDR3 DNA sequence: TGTGCCAGCAGCTTAGCGCAGATGAACACTGAAGCTTTCTTT.

This sequence joins TRBV14 and TRBJ1-2; 8 bases are a match to TRBD1. V lost 5 bases to trimming and J lost 3 bases; unmatched junction nucleotides: 11. Germline V gene data show CDR1 as SGHDN and CDR2 as FVKESK. The CDR3 is 16 residues long. The CDR3: CASSSSRGRGHYGYTF. The CDR3 coding sequence is TGTGCCAGCAGCTCATCACGGGGCAGGGGGCACTATGGCTACACCTTC.

The chain links TRBV2 to TRBJ2-1, with D uncertain. The CDR3 runs 14 residues. V lost 5 bases, J lost 0 bases, and 8 bases lay in between. The germline V gene has CDR1 SNHLY and CDR2 FYNNEI. The CDR3, as DNA: TGTGCCAGCAGTCCATGGAGCTCCTACAATGAGCAGTTCTTC. Its protein product is CASSPWSSYNEQFF.

The chain carries TRBV28 and TRBJ1-2; 8 positions agree with TRBD1. Germline trimming cut 6 bases from V and 3 bases from J; bases unmatched to any gene: 0. CDR1 and CDR2 (germline): MDHEN, SYDVKM. The CDR3 has 12 residues. CDR3 residues: CASRTGDYGYTF. Written as DNA, the CDR3 is TGTGCCAGCAGGACAGGGGACTATGGCTACACCTTC.

The V gene is TRBV6-4, the J gene TRBJ2-2; no clear D. Germline-derived CDR1 and CDR2 are MRHNA and SNTAGT. There are 11 residues in the CDR3. Here the CDR3 DNA reads TGTGCAGCCCCTGACACCGGGGAGCTGTTTTTT. It translates to CAAPDTGELFF.